This section outlines one T cell receptor beta chain sequence together with its context. Its binding antigen is unknown. There are no base qualities to consult, and no much larger clone falls within one base. This record comes from a study of identical twins (dated by TCRdb to about 2016). In the study overall: To test whether fetal clonotypes persist, this study deep-sequenced TCR alpha and beta repertoires from monozygotic twins, from unrelated adults of various ages, and from cord blood. Replicate twin experiments were performed at different times using different library preparation protocols to rule out contamination. What the research found in general, with its limitations: Conclusions relied on cross-sectional statistical analysis, since the same donors could not be followed over many years. The excess sharing between twins in beta out-of-frame sequences was weaker because fewer shared sequences reduced the signal-to-noise ratio. Compared with coincidental sharing between unrelated individuals, out-of-frame TCR alpha sequences shared between twins showed an excess of sequences with low generation probability. Zero-insertion analyses could be partly confounded by invariant T cells such as MAIT and iNKT, though diverse VJ usage argued against such confounding for most clonotypes. Abundant cord blood beta clonotypes carried fewer insertions; young adult naive repertoires showed a weaker similar trend, while memory repertoires showed none. Recombination models systematically underestimated out-of-frame TCR alpha sharing in monozygotic twins but agreed with sharing between unrelated individuals.

Receptor amplification or capture employed 5' RACE. The data were produced on an Illumina HiSeq 2000. A universal primer binding site was added through template switching, and the final cDNA carried a unique molecular identifier so that TCR cDNA molecules could be counted accurately. Specific primers in the conserved constant-segment region were used to synthesize first-strand cDNA for TCR alpha and beta chains. Each cDNA library was double barcoded, with a SMART-Mk sample barcode plus Illumina barcodes, to control for contamination. TruSeq adapter sequences, together with Illumina sample barcodes, were added in two successive PCR steps. Sequencing of the TCR alpha and beta cDNA libraries was done on the Illumina HiSeq platform using custom primers. The source study handled its data this way. MiGEC processed the raw reads to extract unique molecular identifiers, while MiXCR was used to determine the CDR3 positions. For each individual, recombination models were inferred using an EM algorithm with the repgenHMM and IGoR tools. The analysis of shared clonotypes was done with the tcR package in R, with sharing normalized by the product of cloneset sizes. To study raw recombination free of thymic and clonal selection effects, out-of-frame nonproductive sequences were analyzed. The public reads were run again by TCRdb, first through fastp at Q25 and then through MiXCR, and only productive beta chains were kept. Records with the same CDR3 protein are collapsed into one entry carrying the most frequent genes and DNA. The V and J calls reflect TCRdb's pipeline rather than the authors' work. The sample includes about 530,000 distinct CDR3 sequences, with around 15% observed a single time. About 0.47% of the sample rests with the top ten.

All donors were healthy Caucasians. Three pairs of female monozygotic twins, all aged about 18 to 30 years, were included in the twin cohort. CD4+ and CD8+ T cell populations were isolated with positive isolation kits from Invitrogen. From a lookup of the germline V gene, CDR1 and CDR2 are MGHDK and SYGVNS. Trimming removed 7 bases from V and 4 bases from J; the gene matches leave 8 bases unexplained. The CDR3 starts with the cysteine, ends with the phenylalanine, and has 14 residues. The entry retains the CDR3 DNA only, 42 bases that are in frame from base 1. These data were also reused for a study on yellow fever vaccine responses in identical twins. As described in the second report: According to the authors, the vaccine-induced T cell response in identical twins seemed to be partly convergent and partly specific to each individual. The study precisely tracked vaccine-responding T cell clones in identical twins.

The V and J segments used are TRBV25-1 and TRBJ2-7; a stretch of 9 junction bases matches TRBD1. Material for sequencing was CD4+ T cells sorted from blood. The clonotype originates from a woman under 30 in good health. The CDR3 amino acid sequence is: CASTRTGTGYEQYF. The sequenced DNA: TGTGCCAGCACCCGGACAGGGACAGGGTACGAGCAGTACTTC.